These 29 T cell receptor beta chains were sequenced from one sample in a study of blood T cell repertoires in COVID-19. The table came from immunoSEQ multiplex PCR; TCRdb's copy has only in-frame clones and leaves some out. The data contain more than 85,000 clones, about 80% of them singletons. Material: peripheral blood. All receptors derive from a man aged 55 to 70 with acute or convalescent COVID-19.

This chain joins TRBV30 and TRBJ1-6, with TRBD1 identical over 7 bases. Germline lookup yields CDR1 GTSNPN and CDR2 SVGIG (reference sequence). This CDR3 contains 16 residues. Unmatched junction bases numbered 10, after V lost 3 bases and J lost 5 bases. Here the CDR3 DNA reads TGTGCCTGGAGCAACAGGGGCTTATTGAATAATTCACCCCTCCACTTT. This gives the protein CAWSNRGLLNNSPLHF.

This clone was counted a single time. CDR3 in DNA: TGTGCCAGCGGCAGACAGGGGGGGACCGGGGAGCTGTTTTTT. This encodes CASGRQGGTGELFF. The chain has TRBV27 and TRBJ2-2; 9 positions agree with TRBD1. J was trimmed by 5 bases and V by 8 bases; bases with no gene match: 6. The germline gives CDR1 MNHEY, CDR2 SMNVEV (reference sequence). This CDR3 has 14 amino acids.

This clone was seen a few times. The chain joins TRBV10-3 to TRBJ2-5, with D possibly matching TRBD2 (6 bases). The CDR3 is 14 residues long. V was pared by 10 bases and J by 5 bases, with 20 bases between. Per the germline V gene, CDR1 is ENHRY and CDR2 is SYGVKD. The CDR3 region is CATGDASTAETQYF. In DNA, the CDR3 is TGTGCCACGGGGGACGCATCAACGGCGGAGACCCAGTACTTC.

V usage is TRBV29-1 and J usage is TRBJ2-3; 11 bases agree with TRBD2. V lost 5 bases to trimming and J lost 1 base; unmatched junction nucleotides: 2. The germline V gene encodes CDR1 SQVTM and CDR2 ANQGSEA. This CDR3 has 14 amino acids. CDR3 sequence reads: CSVLLAGGTDTQYF. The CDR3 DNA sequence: TGCAGCGTTCTACTAGCGGGGGGCACAGATACGCAGTATTTT.

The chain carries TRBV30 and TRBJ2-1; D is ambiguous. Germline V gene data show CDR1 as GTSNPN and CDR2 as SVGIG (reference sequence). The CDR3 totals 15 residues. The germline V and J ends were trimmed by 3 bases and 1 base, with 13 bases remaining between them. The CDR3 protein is CAWSVRLLSYNEQFF. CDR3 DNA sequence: TGTGCCTGGAGCGTCCGACTTTTATCCTACAATGAGCAGTTCTTC.

CDR3 region: CASSWTGAYTF. The CDR3 coding sequence is TGTGCCAGTAGTTGGACAGGCGCCTACACCTTC. The chain is built from TRBV19 and TRBJ1-2; 7 positions match TRBD1. The V segment lost 5 bases and the J segment 10 bases; nucleotides outside the gene matches: 4. CDR1 and CDR2 from the germline V gene are LNHDA and SQIVND (reference sequence). The CDR3 sequence is 11 residues long.

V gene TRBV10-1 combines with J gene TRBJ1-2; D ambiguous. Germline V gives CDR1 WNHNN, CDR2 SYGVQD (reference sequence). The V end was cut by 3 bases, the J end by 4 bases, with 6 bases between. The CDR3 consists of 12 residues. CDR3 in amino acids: CASSDRFYGYTF. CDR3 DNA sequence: TGCGCCAGCAGTGACAGGTTCTATGGCTACACCTTC.

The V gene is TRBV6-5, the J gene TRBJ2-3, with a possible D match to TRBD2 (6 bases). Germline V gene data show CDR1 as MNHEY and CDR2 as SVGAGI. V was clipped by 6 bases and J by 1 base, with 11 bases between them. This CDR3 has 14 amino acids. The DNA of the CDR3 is TGTGCCAGCAGGCTCCCGGGGGGCACAGATACGCAGTATTTT. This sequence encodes CASRLPGGTDTQYF.

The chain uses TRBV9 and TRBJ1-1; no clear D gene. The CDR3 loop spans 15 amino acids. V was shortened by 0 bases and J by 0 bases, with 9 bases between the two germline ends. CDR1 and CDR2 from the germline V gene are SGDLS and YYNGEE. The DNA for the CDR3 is TGTGCCAGCAGCGTAGCTACAGTCATGAACACTGAAGCTTTCTTT. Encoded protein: CASSVATVMNTEAFF.

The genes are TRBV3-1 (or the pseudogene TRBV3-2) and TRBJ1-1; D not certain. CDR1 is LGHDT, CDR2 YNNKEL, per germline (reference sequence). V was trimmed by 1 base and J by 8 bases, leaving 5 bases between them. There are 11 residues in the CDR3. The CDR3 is CASSQGSEAFF. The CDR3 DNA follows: TGTGCCAGCAGCCAAGGAAGCGAAGCTTTCTTT.

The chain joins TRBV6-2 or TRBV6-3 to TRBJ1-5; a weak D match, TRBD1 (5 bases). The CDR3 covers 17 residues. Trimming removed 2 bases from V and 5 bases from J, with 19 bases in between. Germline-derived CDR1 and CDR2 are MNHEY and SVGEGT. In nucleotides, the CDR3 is TGTGCCAGCAGTTACGAGTTTGGTTTACAGGACCATCAGCCCCAGCATTTT. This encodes CASSYEFGLQDHQPQHF.

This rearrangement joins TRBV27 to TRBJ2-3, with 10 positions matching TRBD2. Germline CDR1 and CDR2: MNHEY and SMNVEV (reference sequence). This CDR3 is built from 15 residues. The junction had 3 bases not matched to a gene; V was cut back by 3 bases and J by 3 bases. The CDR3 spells CASSFLAGVTDTQYF. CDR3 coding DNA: TGTGCCAGCAGTTTCCTAGCGGGAGTTACAGATACGCAGTATTTT.

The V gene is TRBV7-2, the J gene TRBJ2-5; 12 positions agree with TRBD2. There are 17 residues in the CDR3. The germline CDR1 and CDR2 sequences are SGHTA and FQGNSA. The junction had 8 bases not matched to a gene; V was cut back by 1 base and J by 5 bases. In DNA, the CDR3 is TGTGCCAGCAGCTTAGGGGCTAGCGGGAGGGCTCTGGAGACCCAGTACTTC. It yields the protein CASSLGASGRALETQYF.

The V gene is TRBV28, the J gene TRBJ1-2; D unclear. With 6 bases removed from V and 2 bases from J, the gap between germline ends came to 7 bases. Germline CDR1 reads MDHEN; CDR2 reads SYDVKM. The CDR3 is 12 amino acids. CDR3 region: CASRKQNYGYTF. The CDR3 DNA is TGTGCCAGCAGAAAACAGAACTATGGCTACACCTTC.

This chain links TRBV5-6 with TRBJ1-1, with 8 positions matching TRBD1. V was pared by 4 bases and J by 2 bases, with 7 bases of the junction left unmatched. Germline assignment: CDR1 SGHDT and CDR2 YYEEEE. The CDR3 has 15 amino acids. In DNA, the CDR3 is TGTGCCAGCAGCCCCCTAGGACAGGGCAACACTGAAGCTTTCTTT. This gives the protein CASSPLGQGNTEAFF. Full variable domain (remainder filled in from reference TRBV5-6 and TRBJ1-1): DAGVTQSPTHLIKTRGQQVTLRCSPKSGHDTVSWYQQALGQGPQFIFQYYEEEERQRGNFPDRFSGHQFPNYSSELNVNALLLGDSALYLCASSPLGQGNTEAFFGQGTRLTVV.

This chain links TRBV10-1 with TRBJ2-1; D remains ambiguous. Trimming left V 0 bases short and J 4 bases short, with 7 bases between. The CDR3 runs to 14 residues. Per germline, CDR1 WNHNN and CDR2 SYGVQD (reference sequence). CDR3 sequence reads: CASSESGQYNEQFF. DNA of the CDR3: TGCGCCAGCAGTGAGTCGGGCCAATACAATGAGCAGTTCTTC.

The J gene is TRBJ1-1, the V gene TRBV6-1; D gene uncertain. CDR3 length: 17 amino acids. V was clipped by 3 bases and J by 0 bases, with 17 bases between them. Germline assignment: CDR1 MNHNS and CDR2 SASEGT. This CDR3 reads CASSDGRLRPMNTEAFF. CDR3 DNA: TGTGCCAGCAGTGATGGCAGGCTCAGGCCAATGAACACTGAAGCTTTCTTT.

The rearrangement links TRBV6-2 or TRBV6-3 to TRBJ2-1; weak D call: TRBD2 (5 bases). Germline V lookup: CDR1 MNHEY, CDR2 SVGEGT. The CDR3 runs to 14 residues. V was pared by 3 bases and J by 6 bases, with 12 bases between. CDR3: CASSYGSLGNEQFF. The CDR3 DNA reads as TGTGCCAGCAGTTATGGGAGCCTGGGCAATGAGCAGTTCTTC.

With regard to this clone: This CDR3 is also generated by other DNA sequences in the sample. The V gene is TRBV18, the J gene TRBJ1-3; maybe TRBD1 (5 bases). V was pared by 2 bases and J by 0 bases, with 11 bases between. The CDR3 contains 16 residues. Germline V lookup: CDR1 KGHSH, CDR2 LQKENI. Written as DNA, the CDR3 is TGTGCCAGCTCACCATTCGACAGCAGCTCTGGAAACACCATATATTTT. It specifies CASSPFDSSSGNTIYF.

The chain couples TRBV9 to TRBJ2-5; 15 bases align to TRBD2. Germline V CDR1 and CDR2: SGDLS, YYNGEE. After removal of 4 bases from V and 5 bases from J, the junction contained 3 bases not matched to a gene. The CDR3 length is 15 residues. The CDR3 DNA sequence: TGTGCCAGCAGCTTCGGACTAGCGGGAGGGGAGACCCAGTACTTC. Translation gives CASSFGLAGGETQYF.

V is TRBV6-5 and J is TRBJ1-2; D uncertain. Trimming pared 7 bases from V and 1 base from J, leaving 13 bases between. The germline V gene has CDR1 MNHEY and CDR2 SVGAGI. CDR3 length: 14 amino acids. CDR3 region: CASTMERSNYGYTF. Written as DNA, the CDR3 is TGTGCCAGCACCATGGAACGGAGTAACTATGGCTACACCTTC.

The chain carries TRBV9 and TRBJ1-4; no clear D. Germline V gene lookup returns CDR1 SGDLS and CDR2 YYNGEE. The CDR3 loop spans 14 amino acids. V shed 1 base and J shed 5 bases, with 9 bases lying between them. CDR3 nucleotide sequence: TGTGCCAGCAGCGTAAGACCGGGGAATGAAAAACTGTTTTTT. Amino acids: CASSVRPGNEKLFF.

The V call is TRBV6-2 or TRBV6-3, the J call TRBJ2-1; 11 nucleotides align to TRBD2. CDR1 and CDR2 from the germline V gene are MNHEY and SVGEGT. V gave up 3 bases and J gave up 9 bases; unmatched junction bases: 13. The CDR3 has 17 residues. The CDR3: CASSYIVLTSGKGEQFF. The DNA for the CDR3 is TGTGCCAGCAGTTATATCGTTTTGACTAGCGGGAAAGGTGAGCAGTTCTTC.

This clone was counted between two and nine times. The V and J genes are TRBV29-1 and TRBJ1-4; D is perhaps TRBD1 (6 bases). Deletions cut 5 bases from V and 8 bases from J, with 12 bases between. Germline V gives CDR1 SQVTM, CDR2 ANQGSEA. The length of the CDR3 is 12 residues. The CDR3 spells CSVRWTDEKLFF. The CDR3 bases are TGCAGCGTTCGGTGGACAGACGAAAAACTGTTTTTT.

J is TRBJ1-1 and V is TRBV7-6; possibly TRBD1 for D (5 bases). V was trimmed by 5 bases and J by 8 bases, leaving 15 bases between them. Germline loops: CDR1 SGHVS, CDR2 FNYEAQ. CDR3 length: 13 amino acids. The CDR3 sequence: CASSQGTVREAFF. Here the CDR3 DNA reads TGTGCCAGCAGCCAAGGGACTGTGAGAGAAGCTTTCTTT.

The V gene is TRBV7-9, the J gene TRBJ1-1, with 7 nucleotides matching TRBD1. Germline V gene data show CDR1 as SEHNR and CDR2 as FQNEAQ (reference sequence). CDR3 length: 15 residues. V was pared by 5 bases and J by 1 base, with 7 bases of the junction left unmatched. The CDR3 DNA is TGTGCCAGCAGCACTTGGACAGGAACGAACACTGAAGCTTTCTTT. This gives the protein CASSTWTGTNTEAFF.

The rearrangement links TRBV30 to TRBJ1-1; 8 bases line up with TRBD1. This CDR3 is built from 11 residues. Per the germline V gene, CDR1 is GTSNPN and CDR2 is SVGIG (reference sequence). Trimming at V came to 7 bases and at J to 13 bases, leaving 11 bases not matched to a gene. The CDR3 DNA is TGTGCCTTGGACAGGGTAGTCATTTTTTTCTTT. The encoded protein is CALDRVVIFFF.

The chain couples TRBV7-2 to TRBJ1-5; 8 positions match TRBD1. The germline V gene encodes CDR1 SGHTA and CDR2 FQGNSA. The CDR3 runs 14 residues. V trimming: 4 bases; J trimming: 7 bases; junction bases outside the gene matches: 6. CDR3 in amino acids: CASSWRTGRQPQHF. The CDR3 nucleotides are TGTGCCAGCAGCTGGAGGACAGGGAGGCAGCCCCAGCATTTT.

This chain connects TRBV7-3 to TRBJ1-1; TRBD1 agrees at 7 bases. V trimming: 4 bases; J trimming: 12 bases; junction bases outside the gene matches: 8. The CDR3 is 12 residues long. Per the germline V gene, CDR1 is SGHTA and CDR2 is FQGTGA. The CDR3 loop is CASSSGQVLPFF. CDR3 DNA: TGTGCCAGCAGCTCTGGACAGGTTCTCCCTTTCTTT.